This T cell receptor (beta chain) was sequenced in a study of cytomegalovirus exposure and HLA in healthy donors. Study outcomes and limitations: The availability of immune exposure information extended only to CMV serostatus. Investigators reported 150 to 200 TCR beta chains as tied to cytomegalovirus.

The germline gives CDR1 WNHNN, CDR2 SYGVQD (reference sequence). CDR3 size: 15 residues. V lost 3 bases and J lost 4; bases outside the gene matches: 4. Note on this clone: As yet, its antigen is unknown.

In the PCR, 60 Vbeta and 13 Jbeta primers were used. TCRdb's table, derived via immunoSEQ multiplex PCR, lists solely in-frame clones and lacks some. Counted here are fewer than 200,000 clones, over 75% occurring once; the ten biggest clones make up less than 0.65%. The receptor comes from a woman aged 45-60 years in good health and CMV-seronegative. This chain uses TRBV10-1 with TRBJ2-7; TRBD2 matches 12 bases. The sequencing sample was made of PBMCs. The CDR3 protein is CASSDLTSGGYEQYF. CDR3 bases: TGCGCCAGCAGTGATTTGACTAGCGGGGGATACGAGCAGTACTTC.